The clone carrying this T cell receptor (beta chain) was seen many times. The data are from a study of T cells of healthy individuals. The trim removed 3 bases at V and 8 bases at J, leaving 18 bases unmatched. From germline, CDR1 is MGHRA and CDR2 YSYEKL. The CDR3 length is 17 residues. One entry per CDR3 protein, called by TCRdb with MiXCR from the 5' RACE reads. The repertoire consists of some 69,000 distinct CDR3 sequences, with around 15% occurring once and the leading ten covering around 4.6%. This TCR was sampled from a human donor in good health. The chain combines TRBV4-1 with TRBJ1-2; 7 bases line up with TRBD1. CDR3 loop: CASSHPLRGRGVGGYTF. The CDR3 nucleotides are TGCGCCAGCAGCCACCCTCTTCGGGGCAGGGGGGTGGGAGGCTACACCTTC.